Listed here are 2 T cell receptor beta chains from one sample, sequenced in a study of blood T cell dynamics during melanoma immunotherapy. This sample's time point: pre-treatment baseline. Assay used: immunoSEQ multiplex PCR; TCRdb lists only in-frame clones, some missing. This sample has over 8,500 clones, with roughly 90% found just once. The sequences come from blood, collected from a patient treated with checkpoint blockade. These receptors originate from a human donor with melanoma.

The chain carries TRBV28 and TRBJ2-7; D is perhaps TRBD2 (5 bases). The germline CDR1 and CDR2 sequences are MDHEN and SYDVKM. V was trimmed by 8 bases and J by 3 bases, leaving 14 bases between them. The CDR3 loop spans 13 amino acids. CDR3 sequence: CASYGIPYYEQYF. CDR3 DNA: TGTGCCAGCTACGGGATCCCCTACTACGAGCAGTACTTC.

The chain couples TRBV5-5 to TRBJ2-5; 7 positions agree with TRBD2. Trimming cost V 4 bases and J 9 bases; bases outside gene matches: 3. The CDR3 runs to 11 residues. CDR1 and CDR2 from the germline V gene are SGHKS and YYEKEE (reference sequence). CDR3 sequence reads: CASSGGGAQYF. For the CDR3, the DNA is TGTGCCAGCAGCGGGGGAGGGGCCCAGTACTTC.